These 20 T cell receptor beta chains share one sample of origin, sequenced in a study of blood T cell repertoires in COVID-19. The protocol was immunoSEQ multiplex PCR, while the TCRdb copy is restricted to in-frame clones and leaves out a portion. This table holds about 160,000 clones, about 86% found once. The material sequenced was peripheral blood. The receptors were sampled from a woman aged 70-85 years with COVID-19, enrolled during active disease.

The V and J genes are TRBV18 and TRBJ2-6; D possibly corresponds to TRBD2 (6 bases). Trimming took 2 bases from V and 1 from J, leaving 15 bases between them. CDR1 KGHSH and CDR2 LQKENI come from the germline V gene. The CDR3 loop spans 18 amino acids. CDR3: CASSPLEGRASGANVLTF. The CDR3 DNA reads TGTGCCAGCTCACCATTGGAGGGTCGGGCATCTGGGGCCAACGTCCTGACTTTC.

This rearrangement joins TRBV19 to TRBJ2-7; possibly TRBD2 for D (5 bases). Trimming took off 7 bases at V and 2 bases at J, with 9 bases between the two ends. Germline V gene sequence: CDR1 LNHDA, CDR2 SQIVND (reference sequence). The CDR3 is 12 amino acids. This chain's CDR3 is CASISGTYEQYF. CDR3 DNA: TGTGCCAGTATTTCGGGAACCTACGAGCAGTACTTC.

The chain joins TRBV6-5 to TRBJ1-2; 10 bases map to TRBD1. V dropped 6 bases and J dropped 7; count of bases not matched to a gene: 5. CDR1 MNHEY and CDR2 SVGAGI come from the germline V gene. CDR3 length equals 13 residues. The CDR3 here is CASSGQGDSGYTF. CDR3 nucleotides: TGTGCCAGCAGCGGACAGGGGGACAGTGGCTACACCTTC.

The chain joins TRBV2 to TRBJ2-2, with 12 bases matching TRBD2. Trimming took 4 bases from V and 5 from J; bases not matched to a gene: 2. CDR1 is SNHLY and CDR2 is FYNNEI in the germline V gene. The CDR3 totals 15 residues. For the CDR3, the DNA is TGTGCCAGCAGTGCTACTAGCGGGGGGACCGGGGAGCTGTTTTTT. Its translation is CASSATSGGTGELFF.

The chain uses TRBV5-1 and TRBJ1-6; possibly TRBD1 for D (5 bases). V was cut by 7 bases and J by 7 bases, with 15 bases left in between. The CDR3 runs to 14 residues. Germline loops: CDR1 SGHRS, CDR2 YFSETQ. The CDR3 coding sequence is TGCGCCAGCCGCCTGGCAGGGCCCAATTCACCCCTCCACTTT. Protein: CASRLAGPNSPLHF. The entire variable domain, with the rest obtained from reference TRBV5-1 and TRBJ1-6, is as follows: KAGVTQTPRYLIKTRGQQVTLSCSPISGHRSVSWYQQTPGQGLQFLFEYFSETQRNKGNFPGRFSGRQFSNSRSEMNVSTLELGDSALYLCASRLAGPNSPLHFGNGTRLTVT.

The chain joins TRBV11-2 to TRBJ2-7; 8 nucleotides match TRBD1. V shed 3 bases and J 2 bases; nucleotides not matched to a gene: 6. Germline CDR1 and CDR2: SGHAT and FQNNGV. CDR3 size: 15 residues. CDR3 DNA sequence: TGTGCCAGCAGCTTGCGGACAGGGAGCACCTACGAGCAGTACTTC. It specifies CASSLRTGSTYEQYF.

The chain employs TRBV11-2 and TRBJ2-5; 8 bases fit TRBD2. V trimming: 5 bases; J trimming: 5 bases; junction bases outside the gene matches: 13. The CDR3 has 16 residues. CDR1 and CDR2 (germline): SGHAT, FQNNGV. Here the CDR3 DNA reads TGTGCCAGCAGCCTGAACCGGGGGGGACAACTTGAGACCCAGTACTTC. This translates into CASSLNRGGQLETQYF.

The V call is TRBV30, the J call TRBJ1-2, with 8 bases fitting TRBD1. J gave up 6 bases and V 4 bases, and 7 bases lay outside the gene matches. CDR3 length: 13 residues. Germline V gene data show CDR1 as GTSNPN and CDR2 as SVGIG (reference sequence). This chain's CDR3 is CAWTDREDHGYTF. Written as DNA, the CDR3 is TGTGCCTGGACGGACAGGGAAGATCATGGCTACACCTTC. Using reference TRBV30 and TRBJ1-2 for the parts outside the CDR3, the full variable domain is SQTIHQWPATLVQPVGSPLSLECTVEGTSNPNLYWYRQAAGRGLQLLFYSVGIGQISSEVPQNLSASRPQDRQFILSSKKLLLSDSGFYLCAWTDREDHGYTFGSGTRLTVV.

This CDR3 reads CASSSRRGFGRETQYF. The CDR3 nucleotides are TGTGCCAGCAGTTCCCGCAGAGGGTTCGGGCGAGAGACCCAGTACTTC. The chain combines TRBV6-5 with TRBJ2-5, with a tentative D call TRBD2 (5 bases). The CDR3 runs 16 residues. CDR1 and CDR2 from the germline V gene are MNHEY and SVGAGI. V was clipped by 4 bases and J by 4 bases, with 19 bases between them.

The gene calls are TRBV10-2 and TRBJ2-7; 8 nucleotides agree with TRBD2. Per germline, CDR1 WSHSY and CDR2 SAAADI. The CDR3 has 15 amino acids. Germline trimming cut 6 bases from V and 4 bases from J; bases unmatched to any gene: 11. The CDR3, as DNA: TGCGCCAGCAGCTGGGGACGGGAGGGTTTATACGAGCAGTACTTC. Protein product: CASSWGREGLYEQYF.

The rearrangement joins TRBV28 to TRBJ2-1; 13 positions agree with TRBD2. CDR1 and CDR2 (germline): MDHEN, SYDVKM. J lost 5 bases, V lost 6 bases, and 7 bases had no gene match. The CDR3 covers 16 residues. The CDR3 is CASRFLGLAGDNEQFF. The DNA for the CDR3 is TGTGCCAGCAGGTTTCTCGGACTAGCGGGGGACAATGAGCAGTTCTTC.

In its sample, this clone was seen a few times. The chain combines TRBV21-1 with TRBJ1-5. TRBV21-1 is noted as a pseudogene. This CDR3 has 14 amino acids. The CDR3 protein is CANRGNGGLTPQHF. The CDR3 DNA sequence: TGTGCCAACAGGGGTAACGGGGGTTTGACGCCCCAGCATTTT.

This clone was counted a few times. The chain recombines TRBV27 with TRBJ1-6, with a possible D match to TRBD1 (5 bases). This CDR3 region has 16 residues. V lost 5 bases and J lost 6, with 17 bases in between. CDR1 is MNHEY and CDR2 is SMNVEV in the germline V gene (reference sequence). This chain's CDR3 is CASSPMGGLGNSPLHF. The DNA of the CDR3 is TGTGCCAGCAGTCCTATGGGGGGGTTAGGTAATTCACCCCTCCACTTT.

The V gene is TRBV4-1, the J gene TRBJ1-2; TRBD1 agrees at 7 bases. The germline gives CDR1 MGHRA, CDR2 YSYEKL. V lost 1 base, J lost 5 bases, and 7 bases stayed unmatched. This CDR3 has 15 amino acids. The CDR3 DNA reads TGCGCCAGCAGCCAAGTTCAGGGGGGTCGGTATGGCTACACCTTC. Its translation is CASSQVQGGRYGYTF.

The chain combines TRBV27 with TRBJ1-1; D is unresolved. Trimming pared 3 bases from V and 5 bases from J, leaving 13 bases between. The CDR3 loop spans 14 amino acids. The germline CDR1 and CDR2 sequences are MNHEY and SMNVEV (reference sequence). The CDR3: CASSFLGPGTEAFF. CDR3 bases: TGTGCCAGCAGTTTTCTCGGCCCGGGGACTGAAGCTTTCTTT.

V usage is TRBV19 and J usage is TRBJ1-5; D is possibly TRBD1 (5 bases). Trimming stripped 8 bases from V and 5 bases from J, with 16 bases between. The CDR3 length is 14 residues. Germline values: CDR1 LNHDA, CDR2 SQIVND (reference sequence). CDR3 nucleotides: TGTGCCAGTGCCAGGGTTTTCGCCCATCAGCCCCAGCATTTT. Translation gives CASARVFAHQPQHF.

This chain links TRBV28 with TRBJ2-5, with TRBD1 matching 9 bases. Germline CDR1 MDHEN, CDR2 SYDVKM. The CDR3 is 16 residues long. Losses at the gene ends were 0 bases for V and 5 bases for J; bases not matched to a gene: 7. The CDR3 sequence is CASSLWGQGSGETQYF. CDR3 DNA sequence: TGTGCCAGCAGTTTATGGGGACAGGGCTCCGGGGAGACCCAGTACTTC.

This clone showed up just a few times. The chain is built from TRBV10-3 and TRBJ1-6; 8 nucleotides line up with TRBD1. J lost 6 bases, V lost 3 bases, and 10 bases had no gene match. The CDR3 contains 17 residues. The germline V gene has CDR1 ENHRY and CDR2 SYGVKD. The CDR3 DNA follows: TGTGCCATCAGTGAACAAGGGACAGGAGCCCGTAATTCACCCCTCCACTTT. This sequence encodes CAISEQGTGARNSPLHF.

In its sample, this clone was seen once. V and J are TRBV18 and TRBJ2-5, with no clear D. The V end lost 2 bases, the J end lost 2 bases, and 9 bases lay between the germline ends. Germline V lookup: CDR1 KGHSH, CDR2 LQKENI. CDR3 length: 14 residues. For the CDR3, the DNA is TGTGCCAGCTCACCATCCTCCAGGCAAGAGACCCAGTACTTC. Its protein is CASSPSSRQETQYF.

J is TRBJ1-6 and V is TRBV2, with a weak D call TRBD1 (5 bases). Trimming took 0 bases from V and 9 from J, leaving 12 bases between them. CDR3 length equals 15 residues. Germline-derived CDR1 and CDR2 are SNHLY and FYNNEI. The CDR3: CASSEAGGSSSPLHF. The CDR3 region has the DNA TGTGCCAGCAGTGAAGCGGGGGGGTCGAGTTCACCCCTCCACTTT.